The 10 T cell receptor beta chains below come from one sample, sequenced in a study of blood T cell repertoires in COVID-19. Generated by immunoSEQ multiplex PCR, the TCRdb table keeps only in-frame clones and is missing some. The sample has around 100,000 clones, 85% seen once. The source material was peripheral blood. All receptors derive from a woman in her sixties or seventies with active or convalescent COVID-19.

The chain employs TRBV5-4 and TRBJ2-7, with D perhaps matching TRBD2 (6 bases). Trimming shortened V by 0 bases and J by 0 bases, and 10 bases separated the two germline ends. The germline CDR1 and CDR2 sequences are SGHNT and YYREEE (reference sequence). This CDR3 has 15 residues. The CDR3 here is CASSLDRGSSYEQYF. Written as DNA, the CDR3 is TGTGCCAGCAGCTTGGATCGGGGGAGCTCCTACGAGCAGTACTTC. The full variable domain, with the rest looked up from reference TRBV5-4 and TRBJ2-7, is ETGVTQSPTHLIKTRGQQVTLRCSSQSGHNTVSWYQQALGQGPQFIFQYYREEENGRGNFPPRFSGLQFPNYSSELNVNALELDDSALYLCASSLDRGSSYEQYFGPGTRLTVT.

This chain links TRBV4-2 with TRBJ2-1, with TRBD1 identical over 7 bases. CDR1 is LGHNA and CDR2 is YNFKEQ in the germline V gene. This CDR3 is built from 13 residues. V trimming: 0 bases; J trimming: 15 bases; junction bases outside the gene matches: 8. The DNA for the CDR3 is TGTGCCAGCAGCCAAGATAATGAAGGGGGCCTGTTCTTC. Its translation is CASSQDNEGGLFF.

The chain joins TRBV19 to TRBJ1-4; D unresolved. Germline CDR1 LNHDA, CDR2 SQIVND (reference sequence). The CDR3 has 11 amino acids. Trimming took off 3 bases at V and 7 bases at J, with 3 bases between the two ends. In DNA, the CDR3 is TGTGCCAGTAGTATCAGTGAAAAACTGTTTTTT. It codes for CASSISEKLFF.

The rearrangement uses TRBV11-3 and TRBJ2-5, with 7 bases that match TRBD2. This CDR3 has 15 residues. V gave up 6 bases and J gave up 1 base; unmatched junction bases: 8. CDR1 SGHNT and CDR2 YENEEA come from the germline V gene. This chain's CDR3 is CASSPLLAFQETQYF. DNA for the CDR3: TGTGCCAGCAGTCCCCTACTAGCGTTCCAAGAGACCCAGTACTTC. Full variable domain (remainder filled in from reference TRBV11-3 and TRBJ2-5): EAGVVQSPRYKIIEKKQPVAFWCNPISGHNTLYWYLQNLGQGPELLIRYENEEAVDDSQLPKDRFSAERLKGVDSTLKIQPAELGDSAVYLCASSPLLAFQETQYFGPGTRLLVL.

The rearrangement joins TRBV3-1 (or the pseudogene TRBV3-2) to TRBJ2-7; D ambiguous. Trimming stripped 3 bases from V and 0 bases from J, with 3 bases between. Per the germline V gene, CDR1 is LGHDT and CDR2 is YNNKEL (reference sequence). This CDR3 has 12 residues. CDR3 nucleotide sequence: TGTGCCAGCAGCCAGAGCTCCTACGAGCAGTACTTC. Its translation is CASSQSSYEQYF.

This clone was counted only a few times. V gene TRBV5-3 combines with J gene TRBJ1-2; tentative D call: TRBD1 (6 bases). TRBV5-3 has ORF status, its function being uncertain. The CDR3 loop spans 15 amino acids. The V end lost 5 bases, the J end lost 4 bases, and 18 bases lay between the germline ends. The CDR3 DNA is TGTGCCAGAAGGCGACCGGGACAAGGCCCCTATGGCTACACCTTC. It yields the protein CARRRPGQGPYGYTF.

V is TRBV28 and J is TRBJ1-2; 9 nucleotides agree with TRBD1. The CDR3 covers 13 residues. Germline V gene data show CDR1 as MDHEN and CDR2 as SYDVKM. Trimming took 4 bases from V and 8 from J; bases not matched to a gene: 5. This CDR3 is CASSYTGGRGYTF. As DNA, the CDR3 is TGTGCCAGCAGTTACACAGGGGGCAGGGGCTACACCTTC.

The rearrangement uses TRBV15 and TRBJ1-5; a weak D match, TRBD1 (5 bases). Germline-derived CDR1 and CDR2 are LNHNV and YYDKDF (reference sequence). This CDR3 region has 14 residues. V lost 5 bases, J lost 7 bases, and 15 bases lay in between. The CDR3 loop reads CATSRRGGGQPQHF. The CDR3 DNA reads TGTGCCACCAGCCGCCGGGGGGGAGGGCAGCCCCAGCATTTT.

This chain uses TRBV19 with TRBJ1-5; 10 nucleotides line up with TRBD1. The V and J ends lost 0 bases and 2 bases, in that order; junction bases with no gene match: 10. Germline values: CDR1 LNHDA, CDR2 SQIVND (reference sequence). The CDR3 has 19 residues. The CDR3 spells CASSIERRQGAVGNQPQHF. The DNA of the CDR3 is TGTGCCAGTAGTATAGAACGGAGACAGGGGGCTGTAGGCAATCAGCCCCAGCATTTT.

The chain joins TRBV2 to TRBJ1-1; 7 bases are a match to TRBD1. V was clipped by 7 bases and J by 5 bases; unmatched bases: 7. Germline CDR1 is SNHLY and CDR2 is FYNNEI. The length of the CDR3 is 13 residues. CDR3 loop: CASKTGISTEAFF. CDR3 DNA: TGTGCCAGCAAGACAGGGATAAGTACTGAAGCTTTCTTT.